The rows below give T cell receptor beta chains drawn from one sample of a study of T cell responses to AZD1222 COVID-19 vaccine. The assay was immunoSEQ multiplex PCR, and TCRdb's table has in-frame clones only and misses some. Among about 130,000 clones, over 75% were seen once, and the ten largest hold 20% to 25%. The sample was peripheral blood, taken on day 0 of AZD1222 vaccination. The receptor set was obtained from an adult in good health. Both conserved end residues are part of each CDR3. The D gene is left open where the match is weak. Clone size appears in some rows only: once, few, many, or a class for an expanded clone.

d_call	v_call	clone_size	cdr3_length	j_call	cdr3_nt	cdr3_aa
TRBD1	TRBV5-1	NA	15	TRBJ1-4	TGCGCCAGCAGCTGGGCCGGGACAGAGGAAGAAAAACTGTTTTTT	CASSWAGTEEEKLFF
TRBD1	TRBV5-1	NA	15	TRBJ2-3	TGCGCCAGCAGCTCGGGACAGGGACTCACAGATACGCAGTATTTT	CASSSGQGLTDTQYF
NA	TRBV30	NA	12	TRBJ1-1	TGTGCCTGGAGTGTCGGGACTTACATACCCCACTTT	CAWSVGTYIPHF
NA	TRBV11-2	NA	14	TRBJ1-1	TGTGCCAGCAGCTTATCAACGGCGTACACTGAAGCTTTCTTT	CASSLSTAYTEAFF
TRBD2	TRBV12-5	NA	15	TRBJ2-1	TGTGCTAGTGGTTCCGGGACTAGCGGTTACAATGAGCAGTTCTTC	CASGSGTSGYNEQFF
TRBD2	TRBV11-3	NA	15	TRBJ2-3	TGTGCCAGCAGCTTGGATAGCGGGGTCACAGATACGCAGTATTTT	CASSLDSGVTDTQYF
NA	TRBV2	NA	15	TRBJ1-3	TGTGCCAGCTGGGGACCGAAACCTACTGGAAACACCATATATTTT	CASWGPKPTGNTIYF
NA	TRBV7-7	few	15	TRBJ2-6	TGTGCTAGCCAGCGGCCAGACTCTGGGGCCAACGTCCTGACTTTC	CASQRPDSGANVLTF
NA	TRBV5-1	NA	16	TRBJ2-2	TGCGCCAGCAGCTTGGTTGGCGGGGTGTACACCGGGGAGCTGTTTTTT	CASSLVGGVYTGELFF
NA	TRBV3-1/TRBV3-2	NA	14	TRBJ1-6	TGTGCCAGCAGCCAATCGGAAAGTAATTCACCCCTCCACTTT	CASSQSESNSPLHF
NA	TRBV3-1/TRBV3-2	NA	19	TRBJ1-1	TGTGCCAGCAGCCAAGATCGGCAGGGACCCGCTCTTATGAACACTGAAGCTTTCTTT	CASSQDRQGPALMNTEAFF
TRBD1	TRBV7-8	NA	14	TRBJ1-2	TGTGCCAGCAGCCCACGGACAGGGATCTATGGCTACACCTTC	CASSPRTGIYGYTF
NA	TRBV27	NA	14	TRBJ1-6	TGTGCCAGCAGTTTTGGCGGGACGAATTCACCCCTCCACTTT	CASSFGGTNSPLHF
NA	TRBV4-2	NA	16	TRBJ1-3	TGTGCCAGCAGTTCTATGGGGGGCTACGACCGAAACACCATATATTTT	CASSSMGGYDRNTIYF
NA	TRBV2	NA	13	TRBJ2-3	TGTGCCAGCAGTTACAGCGAAGGGGATACGCAGTATTTT	CASSYSEGDTQYF
NA	TRBV28	NA	16	TRBJ1-2	TGTGCCAGCAGTGACCTGGGCCGCGCAGGCGACTATGGCTACACCTTC	CASSDLGRAGDYGYTF
NA	TRBV27	NA	14	TRBJ2-7	TGTGCCAGCAGTTTAGCAGGCACAAACGGGGAGCAGTACTTC	CASSLAGTNGEQYF
TRBD1	TRBV2	NA	15	TRBJ2-5	TGTGCCAGCAGTGAGGGGCAGGGGGTAGGGGAGACCCAGTACTTC	CASSEGQGVGETQYF
NA	TRBV6-5	few	13	TRBJ2-7	TGTGCCAGCAGTTTGTCCAGGGTAGGGGAGCAGTACTTC	CASSLSRVGEQYF
NA	TRBV6-5	NA	15	TRBJ1-2	TGTGCCAGCAGCGATCCATGGGGACCCGTCGCTGGCTACACCTTC	CASSDPWGPVAGYTF
NA	TRBV28	NA	13	TRBJ1-3	TGTGCCAGCAGTTTTAGCGCTGGAAACACCATATATTTT	CASSFSAGNTIYF
TRBD1	TRBV6-5	NA	15	TRBJ2-7	TGTGCCAGCACCCCTCAACCCGACAGGGGGCTCGAGCAGTACTTC	CASTPQPDRGLEQYF